These T cell receptor beta chains were read from a single sample in a study of post-analysis software for immune sequencing data. TCRdb reprocessed the PCR reads with MiXCR, giving one entry per CDR3 protein. Seen here are some 690,000 distinct CDR3 sequences, around 64% observed once, and the top ten hold around 11%. The sample comprised blood. These receptors were taken from a girl aged 2 to 9 with multiple sclerosis. CDR3s leave out the opening cysteine and the closing phenylalanine or tryptophan.

>13|TRBV7-2|TRBJ2-3
ASSIRDLRGDTQY
>16|TRBV6-2/TRBV6-3|TRBJ1-1
ASSFLAGQGAGSTEAF
>11|TRBV29-1|TRBJ2-3
SVESSATDTQY
>12|TRBV12-3/TRBV12-4|TRBJ1-4
ASSTGTWPQKLF
>13|TRBV10-2|TRBJ2-1
ASSESAAGGDEQF
>12|TRBV4-3|TRBJ1-4
ASSQDPAGGKLF
>15|TRBV2|TRBJ2-1
ASRAGTGLGTYNEQF
>13|TRBV7-2|TRBJ2-1
ASSLAVGSMNEQF
>12|TRBV27|TRBJ1-1
ASCPGGWNTEAF
>12|TRBV18|TRBJ2-5
ASSPPSGKETQY
>14|TRBV5-1|TRBJ2-1
ASREGDLSSYNEQF
>14|TRBV5-1|TRBJ2-6
ASSSSPGAGANVLT
>12|TRBV5-1|TRBJ2-7
ASGKDSADYEQY
>12|TRBV11-2|TRBJ1-2
ASSSRTVGYGYT
>11|TRBV27|TRBJ1-1
ASSLSKVTEAF
>15|TRBV6-5|TRBJ2-1
ASSYRLAGPSYNEQF
>14|TRBV12-3/TRBV12-4|TRBJ2-2
ASSPGRDRGTGELF
>12|TRBV4-1|TRBJ2-4
ASSQDKGLNIQY
>14|TRBV5-1|TRBJ2-7
ASSLGTSGYSYEQY
>11|TRBV6-4|TRBJ1-2
ASSDGGPHGYT